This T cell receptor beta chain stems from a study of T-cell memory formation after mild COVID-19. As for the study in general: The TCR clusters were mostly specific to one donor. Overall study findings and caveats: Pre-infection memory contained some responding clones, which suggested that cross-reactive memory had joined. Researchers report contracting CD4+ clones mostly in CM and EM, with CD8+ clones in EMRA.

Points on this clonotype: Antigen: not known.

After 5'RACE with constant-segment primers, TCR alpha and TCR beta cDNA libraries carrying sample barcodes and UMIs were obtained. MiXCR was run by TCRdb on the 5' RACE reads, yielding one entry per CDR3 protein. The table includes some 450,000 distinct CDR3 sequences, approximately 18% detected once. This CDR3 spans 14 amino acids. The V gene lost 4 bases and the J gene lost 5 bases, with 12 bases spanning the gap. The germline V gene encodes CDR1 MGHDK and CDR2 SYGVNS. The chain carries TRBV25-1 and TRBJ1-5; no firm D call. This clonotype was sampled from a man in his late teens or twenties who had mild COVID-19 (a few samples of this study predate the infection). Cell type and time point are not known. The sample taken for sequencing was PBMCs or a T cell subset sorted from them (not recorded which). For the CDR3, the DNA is TGTGCCAGCAGTGTAGGAGGGATAGATCAGCCCCAGCATTTT. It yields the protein CASSVGGIDQPQHF.